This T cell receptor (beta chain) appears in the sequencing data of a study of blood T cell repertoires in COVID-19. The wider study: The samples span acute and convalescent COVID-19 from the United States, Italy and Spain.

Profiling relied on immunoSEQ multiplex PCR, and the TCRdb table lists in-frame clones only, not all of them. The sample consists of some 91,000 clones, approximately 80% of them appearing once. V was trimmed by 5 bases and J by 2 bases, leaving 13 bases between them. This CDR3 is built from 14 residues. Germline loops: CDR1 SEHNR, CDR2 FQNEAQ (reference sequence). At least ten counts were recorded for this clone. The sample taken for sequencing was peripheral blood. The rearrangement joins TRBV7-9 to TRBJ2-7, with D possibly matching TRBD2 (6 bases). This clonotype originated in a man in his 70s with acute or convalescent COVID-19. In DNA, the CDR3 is TGTGCCAGCAGCGGTCGGGACTCAGCCTACGAGCAGTACTTC. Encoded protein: CASSGRDSAYEQYF.